What follows are 21 T cell receptor beta chains derived from one specimen sequenced in a study of shared clonotypes between healthy human individuals. Profiled with immunoSEQ multiplex PCR; TCRdb holds only in-frame clones, not every one. In the table there are 450,000 to 550,000 clones, 60% to 85% of which are singletons. The specimen sequenced was PBMCs. The receptor source for this set is a woman aged 35 to 49 in good health. Some clones in this sample may be carry-over from other donors' samples.

V gene TRBV10-3 combines with J gene TRBJ2-3; no firm D call. The CDR3 is 14 amino acids. Germline loops: CDR1 ENHRY, CDR2 SYGVKD. Trimming took 4 bases from V and 13 from J, leaving 21 bases between them. The CDR3 DNA follows: TGTGCCATCAGTGCTACTGGCCCGTTGACGTACGAGTATTTT. Amino acids: CAISATGPLTYEYF.

A few counts support this clone. The chain carries TRBV16 and TRBJ1-5, with TRBD1 matching 7 bases. The V gene end was trimmed by 0 bases and the J gene end by 6 bases; junction bases not matched to a gene: 5. This CDR3 comprises 15 residues. Germline V gives CDR1 KGHSY, CDR2 FQNENV. The CDR3 nucleotides read TGTGCCAGCAGCCAATCAGACAGGGATCGTCAGCCCCAGCATTTT. As protein: CASSQSDRDRQPQHF.

The genes are TRBV7-2 and TRBJ1-3; 7 nucleotides agree with TRBD1. The CDR3 loop spans 16 amino acids. The germline V gene has CDR1 SGHTA and CDR2 FQGNSA. J gave up 0 bases and V 5 bases, and 7 bases lay outside the gene matches. CDR3 sequence: CASSASTGASGNTIYF. In nucleotides, the CDR3 is TGTGCCAGCAGCGCAAGTACAGGGGCCTCTGGAAACACCATATATTTT.

The chain joins TRBV27 to TRBJ2-2, with TRBD2 identical over 9 bases. V was pared by 6 bases and J by 7 bases, with 9 bases of the junction left unmatched. The germline V gene has CDR1 MNHEY and CDR2 SMNVEV (reference sequence). CDR3 length: 15 amino acids. CDR3: CASRLWAGGNGELFF. The DNA for the CDR3 is TGTGCCAGCAGGCTTTGGGCGGGAGGGAACGGGGAGCTGTTTTTT.

The chain carries TRBV30 and TRBJ2-7, with 14 bases fitting TRBD2. Unmatched junction bases numbered 7, after V lost 5 bases and J lost 4 bases. CDR1 GTSNPN and CDR2 SVGIG come from the germline V gene (reference sequence). The length of the CDR3 is 15 residues. The DNA for the CDR3 is TGTGCCTGGGCGGGGGGACTAGCGGGAGTTTACGAGCAGTACTTC. This gives the protein CAWAGGLAGVYEQYF.

The chain is built from TRBV15 and TRBJ2-1, with a tentative D call TRBD2 (5 bases). Trimming left V 5 bases short and J 9 bases short, with 14 bases between. This CDR3 has 13 residues. Germline V gene sequence: CDR1 LNHNV, CDR2 YYDKDF (reference sequence). The CDR3 reads CATSPRIEGEQFF. DNA for the CDR3: TGTGCCACCAGCCCCCGGATAGAGGGTGAGCAGTTCTTC.

This chain uses TRBV5-1 with TRBJ2-1; TRBD2 matches at 11 bases. The CDR3 is made up of 15 amino acids. CDR1 is SGHRS and CDR2 is YFSETQ in the germline V gene. V lost 2 bases, J lost 8 bases, and 6 bases stayed unmatched. The CDR3 bases are TGCGCCAGCAGCTTTGGCCTAGCGGGAGGTGATGAGCAGTTCTTC. This translates into CASSFGLAGGDEQFF.

The rearrangement links TRBV7-2 to TRBJ2-5; 8 nucleotides agree with TRBD2. The CDR3 totals 15 residues. V dropped 1 base and J dropped 4; count of bases not matched to a gene: 5. Germline CDR1 is SGHTA and CDR2 is FQGNSA. As DNA, the CDR3 is TGTGCCAGCAGCTTAGGGGGGCTAGCGGGAGAGACCCAGTACTTC. Its protein is CASSLGGLAGETQYF. Using reference TRBV7-2 and TRBJ2-5 for the parts outside the CDR3, the full variable domain is GAGVSQSPSNKVTEKGKDVELRCDPISGHTALYWYRQSLGQGLEFLIYFQGNSAPDKSGLPSDRFSAERTGGSVSTLTIQRTQQEDSAVYLCASSLGGLAGETQYFGPGTRLLVL.

This chain uses TRBV27 with TRBJ1-4; D unresolved. CDR1 is MNHEY, CDR2 SMNVEV, per germline (reference sequence). Trimming took off 3 bases at V and 4 bases at J, with 9 bases between the two ends. CDR3 length: 14 residues. The CDR3 spells CASSFIGDNEKLFF. The CDR3 region has the DNA TGTGCCAGCAGTTTTATTGGGGATAATGAAAAACTGTTTTTT.

The V gene is TRBV28, the J gene TRBJ1-5; 8 nucleotides agree with TRBD1. CDR3 length: 15 amino acids. With V trimmed by 5 bases and J by 5 bases, 8 bases remained unmatched. From germline, CDR1 is MDHEN and CDR2 SYDVKM. This CDR3 reads CASSPGGRNYQPQHF. The CDR3, as DNA: TGTGCCAGCAGTCCAGGGGGCAGGAATTATCAGCCCCAGCATTTT.

The V call is TRBV5-6, the J call TRBJ2-6; TRBD2 matches 10 bases. The V segment lost 5 bases and the J segment 1 base; nucleotides outside the gene matches: 6. CDR3 length equals 17 residues. Germline V gene sequence: CDR1 SGHDT, CDR2 YYEEEE. CDR3 bases: TGTGCCAGCAGGCCTAGCGGGAGAAGTTCTGGGGCCAACGTCCTGACTTTC. Amino acids: CASRPSGRSSGANVLTF.

The chain uses TRBV10-3 and TRBJ2-2; perhaps TRBD2 as D (5 bases). Germline CDR1 is ENHRY and CDR2 is SYGVKD. With 6 bases removed from V and 6 bases from J, the gap between germline ends came to 17 bases. The CDR3 contains 15 residues. CDR3 sequence: CAISPGSNAAGELFF. For the CDR3, the DNA is TGTGCCATCAGCCCGGGGAGTAATGCGGCCGGGGAGCTGTTTTTT.

The V call is TRBV7-3, the J call TRBJ1-3; D ambiguous. CDR3 length: 15 residues. Germline lookup yields CDR1 SGHTA and CDR2 FQGTGA. Trimming shortened V by 3 bases and J by 0 bases, and 9 bases separated the two germline ends. CDR3 nucleotides: TGTGCCAGCAGCTTTAGAGTTAGCTCTGGAAACACCATATATTTT. It encodes CASSFRVSSGNTIYF. Drawing the rest from reference TRBV7-3 and TRBJ1-3, the complete variable domain is GAGVSQTPSNKVTEKGKYVELRCDPISGHTALYWYRQSLGQGPEFLIYFQGTGAADDSGLPNDRFFAVRPEGSVSTLKIQRTERGDSAVYLCASSFRVSSGNTIYFGEGSWLTVV.

The chain is built from TRBV29-1 and TRBJ2-1; 8 bases are shared with TRBD2. V was pared by 4 bases and J by 0 bases, with 5 bases of the junction left unmatched. The V gene's germline CDR1 is SQVTM and CDR2 ANQGSEA. This CDR3 has 15 amino acids. CDR3 sequence: CSVAGGIISYNEQFF. DNA of the CDR3: TGCAGCGTTGCGGGAGGGATTATCTCCTACAATGAGCAGTTCTTC.

The J gene is TRBJ1-2, the V gene TRBV28, with D unresolved. Germline-derived CDR1 and CDR2 are MDHEN and SYDVKM. The CDR3 totals 14 residues. Trimming removed 5 bases from V and 6 bases from J, with 16 bases in between. The DNA for the CDR3 is TGTGCCAGCAGTATCAGTCAGTCGAGGGATGGCTACACCTTC. Translated: CASSISQSRDGYTF.

V is TRBV19 and J is TRBJ2-3, with 9 bases aligning to TRBD2. The CDR3 runs 16 residues. The germline V gene encodes CDR1 LNHDA and CDR2 SQIVND (reference sequence). V lost 5 bases to trimming and J lost 2 bases; unmatched junction nucleotides: 8. The DNA of the CDR3 is TGTGCCAGTAGTTCTACTAGCGGGTCCACCACAGATACGCAGTATTTT. It yields the protein CASSSTSGSTTDTQYF.

The chain couples TRBV30 to TRBJ2-3; 8 nucleotides line up with TRBD2. CDR1 is GTSNPN and CDR2 is SVGIG in the germline V gene (reference sequence). This CDR3 comprises 14 residues. V trimming: 1 base; J trimming: 0 bases; junction bases outside the gene matches: 0. DNA of the CDR3: TGTGCCTGGAGTGGACTAGCGAGCACAGATACGCAGTATTTT. The encoded protein is CAWSGLASTDTQYF.

Worth noting for this clone: In the same sample, other DNA sequences code for this CDR3. The chain joins TRBV29-1 to TRBJ2-3, with D hard to call. V was shortened by 3 bases and J by 0 bases, with 4 bases between the two germline ends. Per germline, CDR1 SQVTM and CDR2 ANQGSEA. This CDR3 contains 12 residues. The CDR3 DNA sequence: TGCAGCGTTGACACTAGCACAGATACGCAGTATTTT. This sequence encodes CSVDTSTDTQYF.

This clone was counted a few times. The chain couples TRBV7-6 to TRBJ1-2; D call uncertain. The CDR3 totals 16 residues. V was shortened by 5 bases and J by 4 bases, with 20 bases between the two germline ends. The germline gives CDR1 SGHVS, CDR2 FNYEAQ. Here the CDR3 reads CASSPAGSGWGYGYTF. The CDR3 nucleotides are TGTGCCAGCAGCCCCGCCGGGAGTGGCTGGGGCTATGGCTACACCTTC.

The chain combines TRBV2 with TRBJ2-5; 9 bases agree with TRBD2. Germline V gives CDR1 SNHLY, CDR2 FYNNEI. The CDR3 runs 15 residues. With 4 bases clipped from V and 2 bases from J, the junction kept 5 bases outside the gene matches. Written as DNA, the CDR3 is TGTGCCAGCAGTGGAGGCGGGAGGGGTCAAGAGACCCAGTACTTC. Its translation: CASSGGGRGQETQYF.

CDR3 loop: CASSPPAGATYNEQFF. The CDR3 DNA reads TGTGCCAGCAGCCCCCCGGCGGGAGCGACCTACAATGAGCAGTTCTTC. V usage is TRBV7-2 and J usage is TRBJ2-1; 7 bases match TRBD2. The CDR3 extends over 16 amino acids. Germline V gene sequence: CDR1 SGHTA, CDR2 FQGNSA. With 5 bases clipped from V and 2 bases from J, the junction kept 9 bases outside the gene matches.